Listed here is a single T cell receptor (beta chain). The target antigen is unknown. The data were taken from a study of cytomegalovirus exposure and HLA in healthy donors. Regarding the study as a whole: Sequencing likely generated an artifact that appeared as a cluster of highly shared sequence variants. According to the study, roughly 160 TCR beta chains were cytomegalovirus-associated. Several of the most significant clusters appeared, in a later analysis, to be linked to common viral pathogens.

A multiplex PCR was run with 60 Vbeta primers and 13 Jbeta primers. The repertoire was sequenced with immunoSEQ multiplex PCR; TCRdb's copy has only in-frame clones and lacks some. This sample has tens of thousands of clones; approximately 70% occur once, and the top ten carry around 2.3%. This CDR3 has 17 residues. V lost 3 bases, J lost 2 bases, and 17 bases lay in between. Germline-derived CDR1 and CDR2 are SGDLS and YYNGEE. V usage is TRBV9 and J usage is TRBJ2-2, with D tentatively TRBD1 (6 bases). The TCR comes from a man aged 30 to 39 in good health and CMV-seronegative. The sequenced sample consisted of PBMCs. CDR3 bases: TGTGCCAGCAGCGCACGGGATCCAGGGGCCAACACCGGGGAGCTGTTTTTT. Its protein is CASSARDPGANTGELFF.